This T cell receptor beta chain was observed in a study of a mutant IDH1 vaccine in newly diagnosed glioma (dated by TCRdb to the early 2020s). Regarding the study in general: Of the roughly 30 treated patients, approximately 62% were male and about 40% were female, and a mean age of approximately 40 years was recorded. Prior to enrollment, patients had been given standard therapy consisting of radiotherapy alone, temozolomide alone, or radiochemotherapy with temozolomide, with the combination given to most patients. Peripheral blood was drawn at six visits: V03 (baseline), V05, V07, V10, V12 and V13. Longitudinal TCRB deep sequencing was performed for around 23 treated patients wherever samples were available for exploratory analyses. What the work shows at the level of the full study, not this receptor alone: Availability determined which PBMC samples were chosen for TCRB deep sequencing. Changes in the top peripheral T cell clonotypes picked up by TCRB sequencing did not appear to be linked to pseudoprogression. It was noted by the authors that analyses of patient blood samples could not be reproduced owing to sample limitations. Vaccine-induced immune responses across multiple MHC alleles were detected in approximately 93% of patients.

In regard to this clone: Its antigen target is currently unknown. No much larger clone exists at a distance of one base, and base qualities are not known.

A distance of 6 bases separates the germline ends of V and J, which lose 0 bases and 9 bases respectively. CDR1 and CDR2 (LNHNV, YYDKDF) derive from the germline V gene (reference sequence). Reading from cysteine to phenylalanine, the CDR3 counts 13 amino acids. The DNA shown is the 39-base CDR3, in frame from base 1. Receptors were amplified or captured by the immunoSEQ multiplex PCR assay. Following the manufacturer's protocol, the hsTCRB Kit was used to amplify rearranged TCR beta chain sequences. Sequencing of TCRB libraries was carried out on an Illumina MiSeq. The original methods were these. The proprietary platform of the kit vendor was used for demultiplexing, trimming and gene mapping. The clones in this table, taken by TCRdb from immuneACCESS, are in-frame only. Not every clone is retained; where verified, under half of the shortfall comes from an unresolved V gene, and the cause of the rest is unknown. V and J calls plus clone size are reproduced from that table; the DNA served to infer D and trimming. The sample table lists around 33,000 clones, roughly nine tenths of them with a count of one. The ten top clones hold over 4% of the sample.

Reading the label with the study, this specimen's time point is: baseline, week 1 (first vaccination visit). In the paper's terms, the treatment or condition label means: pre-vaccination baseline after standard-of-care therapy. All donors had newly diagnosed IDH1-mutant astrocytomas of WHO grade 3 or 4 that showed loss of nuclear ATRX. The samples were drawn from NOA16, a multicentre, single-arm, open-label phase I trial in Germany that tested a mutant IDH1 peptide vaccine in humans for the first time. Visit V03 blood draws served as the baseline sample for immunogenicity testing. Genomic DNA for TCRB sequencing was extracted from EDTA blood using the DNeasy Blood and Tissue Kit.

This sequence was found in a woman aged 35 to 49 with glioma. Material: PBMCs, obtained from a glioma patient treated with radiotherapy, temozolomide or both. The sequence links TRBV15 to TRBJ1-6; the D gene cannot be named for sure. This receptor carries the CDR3 CATSRDSSSPLHF. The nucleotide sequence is TGTGCCACCAGCAGAGATTCGAGTTCACCCCTCCACTTT.